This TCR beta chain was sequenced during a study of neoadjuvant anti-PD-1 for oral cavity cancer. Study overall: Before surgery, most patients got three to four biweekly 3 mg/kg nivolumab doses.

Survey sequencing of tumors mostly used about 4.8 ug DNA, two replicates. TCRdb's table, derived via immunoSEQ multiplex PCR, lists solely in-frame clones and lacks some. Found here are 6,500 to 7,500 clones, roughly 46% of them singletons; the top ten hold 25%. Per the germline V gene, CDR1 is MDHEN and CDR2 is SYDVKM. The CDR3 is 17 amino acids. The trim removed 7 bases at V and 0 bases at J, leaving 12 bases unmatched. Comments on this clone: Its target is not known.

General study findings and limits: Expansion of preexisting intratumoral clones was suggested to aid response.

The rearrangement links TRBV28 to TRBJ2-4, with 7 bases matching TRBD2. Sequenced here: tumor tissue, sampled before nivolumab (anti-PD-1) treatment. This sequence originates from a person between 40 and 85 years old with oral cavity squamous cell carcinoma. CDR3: CASTPPGLSLAKNIQYF. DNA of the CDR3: TGTGCCAGCACACCCCCGGGACTATCTTTAGCCAAAAACATTCAGTACTTC.